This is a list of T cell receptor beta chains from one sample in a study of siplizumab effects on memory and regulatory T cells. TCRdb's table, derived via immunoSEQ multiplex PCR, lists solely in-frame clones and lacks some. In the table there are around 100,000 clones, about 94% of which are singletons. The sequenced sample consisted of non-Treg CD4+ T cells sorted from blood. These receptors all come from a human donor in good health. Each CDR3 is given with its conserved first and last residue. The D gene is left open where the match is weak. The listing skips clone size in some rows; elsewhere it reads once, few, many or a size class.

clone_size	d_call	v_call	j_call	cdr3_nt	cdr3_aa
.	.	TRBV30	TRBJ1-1	TGTGCCTGGAGTGGAGGCTTCAACACGAACACTGAAGCTTTCTTT	CAWSGGFNTNTEAFF
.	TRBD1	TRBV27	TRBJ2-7	TGTGCCAGCAGTTTGGTTGACAGGGGTTCCTACGAGCAGTACTTC	CASSLVDRGSYEQYF
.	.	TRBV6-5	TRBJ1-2	TGTGCCAGCAGGCCTCGACAGACAAACTATGGCTACACCTTC	CASRPRQTNYGYTF
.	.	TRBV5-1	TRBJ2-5	TGCGCCAGCAGCTTGGTCGAGACCCAGTACTTC	CASSLVETQYF
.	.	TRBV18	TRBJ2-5	TGTGCCAGCTCACCGGGGGTAAGGGAGACCCAGTACTTC	CASSPGVRETQYF
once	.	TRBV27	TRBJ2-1	TGTGCCAGCAGTTCCTATGACGCACAACCCTACAATGAGCAGTTCTTC	CASSSYDAQPYNEQFF
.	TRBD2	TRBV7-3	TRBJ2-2	TGTGCCAGCAGCTCCACTAGCGGGGCAAACACCGGGGAGCTGTTTTTT	CASSSTSGANTGELFF
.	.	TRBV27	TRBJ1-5	TGTGCCAGCAGTGTGCAGCCCCAGCATTTT	CASSVQPQHF
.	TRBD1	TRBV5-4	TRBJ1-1	TGTGCCAGCAGCCCCAGGGGGCCCGGGAACACTGAAGCTTTCTTT	CASSPRGPGNTEAFF
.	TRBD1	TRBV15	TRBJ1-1	TGTGCCACCAGCAGAGGCTTCCGGACAGGGGGCGCGGCTGAAGCTTTCTTT	CATSRGFRTGGAAEAFF
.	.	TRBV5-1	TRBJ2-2	TGCGCCAGCAGCGACGGCCCGAACACCGGGGAGCTGTTTTTT	CASSDGPNTGELFF
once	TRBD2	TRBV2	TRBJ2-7	TGTGCCAGCTGGGGCAGCGGGGGGAGCTCCTACGAGCAGTACTTC	CASWGSGGSSYEQYF
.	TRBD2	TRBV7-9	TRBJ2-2	TGTGCCAGCAGCACACCCGGGACTAGCGGGAGGAACACCGGGGAGCTGTTTTTT	CASSTPGTSGRNTGELFF